The 32 T cell receptor beta chains presented below share a single source sample, sequenced in a study of shared clonotypes between healthy human individuals. Repertoires were generated with immunoSEQ multiplex PCR, while TCRdb's copy carries only in-frame clones and drops some. The table lists roughly 2 million clones, about 95% of them singletons, with roughly 1% in the top ten. CD8 cells classed as naive were CD45RO-negative and positively selected for CCR7, excluding terminally differentiated effector memory CD45RA+ cells. The sample comprised naive CD8+ T cells sorted from blood. The receptors were sampled from a man between 18 and 35 years old in good health.

This rearrangement joins TRBV5-1 to TRBJ2-7; TRBD1 matches at 11 bases. There are 15 residues in the CDR3. The germline V gene encodes CDR1 SGHRS and CDR2 YFSETQ. V shed 4 bases, J shed 5 bases, and the junction held 8 bases outside the gene matches. DNA of the CDR3: TGCGCCAGCAGCCCCGGGACAGGGGGATTGGACGAGCAGTACTTC. Its protein product is CASSPGTGGLDEQYF.

This chain joins TRBV6-5 and TRBJ1-1; D call uncertain. This CDR3 contains 12 residues. Germline values: CDR1 MNHEY, CDR2 SVGAGI. The germline V and J ends were trimmed by 5 bases and 5 bases, with 9 bases remaining between them. In DNA, the CDR3 is TGTGCCAGCAGTATAGGTCGAACTGAAGCTTTCTTT. Translating it yields CASSIGRTEAFF.

This clone has more than one count but fewer than ten. The V and J genes are TRBV29-1 and TRBJ2-7; TRBD1 aligns across 9 bases. V lost 1 base, J lost 3 bases, and 1 base stayed unmatched. The length of the CDR3 is 13 residues. Germline V lookup: CDR1 SQVTM, CDR2 ANQGSEA. CDR3 in DNA: TGCAGCGTTGAAGGGACAGGGGACTACGAGCAGTACTTC. It specifies CSVEGTGDYEQYF.

The chain uses TRBV27 and TRBJ1-1; D unclear. The V end lost 1 base, the J end lost 5 bases, and 11 bases lay between the germline ends. The CDR3 runs 14 residues. The germline gives CDR1 MNHEY, CDR2 SMNVEV (reference sequence). The DNA for the CDR3 is TGTGCCAGCAGTTTATATTCTGGGTTGACTGAAGCTTTCTTT. It encodes CASSLYSGLTEAFF.

This chain joins TRBV9 and TRBJ2-7, with D possibly matching TRBD1 (5 bases). The ends were cut back, 0 bases at V and 3 bases at J, with 13 bases in the middle. CDR1 and CDR2 (germline): SGDLS, YYNGEE. The CDR3 runs 15 residues. CDR3 in DNA: TGTGCCAGCAGCGTAGGAACAGGCCCCATCTACGAGCAGTACTTC. The encoded protein is CASSVGTGPIYEQYF.

V usage is TRBV29-1 and J usage is TRBJ2-5, with D unclear. V was trimmed by 4 bases and J by 4 bases, leaving 10 bases between them. This CDR3 is built from 12 residues. From germline, CDR1 is SQVTM and CDR2 ANQGSEA. The CDR3, as DNA: TGCAGCGTTGGGGTAGGAGTAGAGACCCAGTACTTC. This gives the protein CSVGVGVETQYF. The full variable domain, in which reference TRBV29-1 and TRBJ2-5 provide the parts outside the CDR3, is SAVISQKPSRDICQRGTSLTIQCQVDSQVTMMFWYRQQPGQSLTLIATANQGSEATYESGFVIDKFPISRPNLTFSTLTVSNMSPEDSSIYLCSVGVGVETQYFGPGTRLLVL.

The rearrangement uses TRBV10-2 and TRBJ2-5; no firm D call. The CDR3 consists of 16 residues. Looked up from germline, CDR1 is WSHSY and CDR2 is SAAADI. The V end lost 6 bases, the J end lost 2 bases, and 19 bases lay between the germline ends. The chain's CDR3 is CASSPTVWGRQETQYF. CDR3 bases: TGCGCCAGCAGCCCCACAGTATGGGGTAGGCAAGAGACCCAGTACTTC.

About this clone itself: Other DNA sequences in the sample encode the same CDR3. The V gene is TRBV5-1, the J gene TRBJ2-1; D gene uncertain. The CDR3 length is 15 residues. V shed 1 base and J shed 1 base, with 9 bases lying between them. CDR1 is SGHRS, CDR2 YFSETQ, per germline. The DNA for the CDR3 is TGCGCCAGCAGCTTGTCGGCACCTTCCTACAATGAGCAGTTCTTC. The encoded protein is CASSLSAPSYNEQFF.

This clone was seen just once. The rearrangement links TRBV7-3 to TRBJ2-2; 8 bases fit TRBD2. With 3 bases clipped from V and 5 bases from J, the junction kept 14 bases outside the gene matches. The germline CDR1 and CDR2 sequences are SGHTA and FQGTGA. The length of the CDR3 is 18 residues. The CDR3 protein is CASSLIPPGPGGTGELFF. CDR3 coding DNA: TGTGCCAGCAGCTTGATCCCCCCAGGGCCGGGGGGGACCGGGGAGCTGTTTTTT.

Comments on this clone: Other DNA sequences in the same sample also yield this CDR3. The CDR3 region is CASSSRSYEQYF. CDR3 DNA sequence: TGTGCCAGCAGTTCTCGCAGCTACGAGCAGTACTTC. The chain carries TRBV27 and TRBJ2-7, with D unresolved. Between the trimmed V and J ends, which lost 4 bases and 3 bases, there was a span of 7 bases. CDR1 is MNHEY, CDR2 SMNVEV, per germline (reference sequence). The CDR3 loop spans 12 amino acids.

V usage is TRBV19 and J usage is TRBJ2-2, with D tentatively TRBD1 or TRBD2 (5 bases each). CDR1 and CDR2 from the germline V gene are LNHDA and SQIVND (reference sequence). The CDR3 runs to 14 residues. V lost 3 bases to trimming and J lost 5 bases, with 10 bases between them. The CDR3 region has the DNA TGTGCCAGTAGTATGGTGAGGGGTACCGGGGAGCTGTTTTTT. It translates to CASSMVRGTGELFF.

This chain links TRBV13 with TRBJ2-1, with D perhaps TRBD1 (6 bases). Germline V gene lookup returns CDR1 PRHDT and CDR2 FYEKMQ (reference sequence). V shed 4 bases and J shed 2 bases, with 15 bases lying between them. This CDR3 is 16 amino acids long. The chain's CDR3 is CASSSPDEGAYNEQFF. In DNA form, the CDR3 reads TGTGCCAGCAGCTCCCCCGACGAGGGGGCCTACAATGAGCAGTTCTTC.

This clone was observed a single time. The chain combines TRBV7-9 with TRBJ1-2; no clear D gene. The CDR3 length is 15 residues. Germline-derived CDR1 and CDR2 are SEHNR and FQNEAQ (reference sequence). Trimming stripped 4 bases from V and 4 bases from J, with 16 bases between. The CDR3 coding sequence is TGTGCCAGCAGCTCTTATACCGGGAGAGCCTATGGCTACACCTTC. This translates into CASSSYTGRAYGYTF.

The chain links TRBV4-2 to TRBJ1-5; no clear D gene. Germline assignment: CDR1 LGHNA and CDR2 YNFKEQ. The CDR3 loop spans 15 amino acids. Trimming left V 0 bases short and J 3 bases short, with 9 bases between. CDR3 sequence reads: CASSQDKLPNQPQHF. The CDR3 DNA is TGTGCCAGCAGCCAAGACAAACTTCCCAATCAGCCCCAGCATTTT.

The chain joins TRBV28 to TRBJ2-7, with a tentative D call TRBD1 (6 bases). The germline CDR1 and CDR2 sequences are MDHEN and SYDVKM. CDR3 length: 14 residues. V gave up 3 bases and J gave up 3 bases, with 12 bases separating them. The CDR3 bases are TGTGCCAGCAGTTTTCCAGGGGTCAACTACGAGCAGTACTTC. This encodes CASSFPGVNYEQYF.

This chain connects TRBV2 to TRBJ2-7; D tentatively fits TRBD1 or TRBD2 (5 bases each). The CDR3 runs 13 residues. V gave up 6 bases and J gave up 2 bases, with 11 bases separating them. The V gene's germline CDR1 is SNHLY and CDR2 FYNNEI. The CDR3 sequence: CASSYGAAYEQYF. For the CDR3, the DNA is TGTGCCAGCAGCTACGGGGCCGCCTACGAGCAGTACTTC.

With respect to this clone: The same CDR3 arises from other DNA sequences in this sample as well. This chain connects TRBV30 to TRBJ2-1, with D hard to call. Trimming shortened V by 1 base and J by 4 bases, and 8 bases separated the two germline ends. Germline V CDR1 and CDR2: GTSNPN, SVGIG (reference sequence). The CDR3 covers 13 residues. The CDR3 sequence is CAWSAVVYNEQFF. In DNA form, the CDR3 reads TGTGCCTGGAGTGCGGTTGTATACAATGAGCAGTTCTTC.

The chain couples TRBV7-2 to TRBJ2-1; 15 bases agree with TRBD2. Germline V gives CDR1 SGHTA, CDR2 FQGNSA. Trimming took 2 bases from V and 6 from J; bases not matched to a gene: 11. The CDR3 is 19 residues long. The CDR3 loop is CASSLFLGLAGGIANEQFF. Here the CDR3 DNA reads TGTGCCAGCAGCTTATTCCTGGGACTAGCGGGAGGTATTGCCAATGAGCAGTTCTTC.

J is TRBJ2-3 and V is TRBV30; 13 bases agree with TRBD2. The junction had 8 bases not matched to a gene; V was cut back by 4 bases and J by 4 bases. The CDR3 is 16 amino acids. Per germline, CDR1 GTSNPN and CDR2 SVGIG (reference sequence). The CDR3 sequence is CAWTPGTSGTADTQYF. CDR3 nucleotides: TGTGCCTGGACCCCCGGGACTAGCGGGACTGCAGATACGCAGTATTTT.

J is TRBJ2-5 and V is TRBV5-3, with D possibly matching TRBD2 (5 bases). TRBV5-3 is labeled an ORF, and its function is uncertain. Trimming took 4 bases from V and 9 from J, leaving 16 bases between them. The CDR3 runs 13 residues. CDR3 in DNA: TGTGCCAGAAGCCCTGGCCGACTGAGGGCCCAGTACTTC. Residues: CARSPGRLRAQYF.

The genes are TRBV5-4 and TRBJ1-1; unclear D gene. V lost 0 bases and J lost 0, with 9 bases in between. The germline V gene has CDR1 SGHNT and CDR2 YYREEE (reference sequence). The CDR3 has 15 residues. CDR3 in DNA: TGTGCCAGCAGCTTGGGCCCTCTCTTGAACACTGAAGCTTTCTTT. This encodes CASSLGPLLNTEAFF. Full variable domain (rest looked up from reference TRBV5-4 and TRBJ1-1): ETGVTQSPTHLIKTRGQQVTLRCSSQSGHNTVSWYQQALGQGPQFIFQYYREEENGRGNFPPRFSGLQFPNYSSELNVNALELDDSALYLCASSLGPLLNTEAFFGQGTRLTVV.

Turning to this clone: The same CDR3 arises from other DNA sequences in this sample as well. This sequence joins TRBV4-3 and TRBJ2-7; 12 bases are shared with TRBD2. The length of the CDR3 is 15 residues. Looked up from germline, CDR1 is LGHNA and CDR2 is YSLEER. J lost 2 bases, V lost 4 bases, and 3 bases had no gene match. DNA for the CDR3: TGCGCCAGCAGCCTCCTAGCGGGAGGGCCCTACGAGCAGTACTTC. Its translation: CASSLLAGGPYEQYF.

The chain uses TRBV18 and TRBJ2-1; 8 bases map to TRBD2. Germline trimming cut 3 bases from V and 8 bases from J; bases unmatched to any gene: 12. There are 16 residues in the CDR3. Germline CDR1 reads KGHSH; CDR2 reads LQKENI. The CDR3 loop is CASSPLAGNAGDEQFF. CDR3 sequence (DNA): TGTGCCAGCTCACCCTTAGCGGGAAATGCCGGGGATGAGCAGTTCTTC.

This clone was detected only once. The V and J genes are TRBV14 and TRBJ2-2; TRBD2 agrees at 11 bases. The CDR3 is 17 residues long. The junction had 7 bases not matched to a gene; V was cut back by 3 bases and J by 4 bases. Germline V gives CDR1 SGHDN, CDR2 FVKESK. Here the CDR3 reads CASSHPLAGGPTGELFF. The CDR3 coding sequence is TGTGCCAGCAGCCATCCCCTAGCGGGGGGACCCACCGGGGAGCTGTTTTTT.

The chain is built from TRBV9 and TRBJ2-4; the D gene is possibly TRBD2 (6 bases). Germline assignment: CDR1 SGDLS and CDR2 YYNGEE. The CDR3 has 14 residues. V was clipped by 0 bases and J by 8 bases, with 12 bases between them. CDR3: CASSVGGESHIQYF. DNA of the CDR3: TGTGCCAGCAGCGTAGGGGGGGAAAGTCACATTCAGTACTTC. The full variable domain, rest sourced from reference TRBV9 and TRBJ2-4, is DSGVTQTPKHLITATGQRVTLRCSPRSGDLSVYWYQQSLDQGLQFLIQYYNGEERAKGNILERFSAQQFPDLHSELNLSSLELGDSALYFCASSVGGESHIQYFGAGTRLSVL.

The rearrangement links TRBV7-6 to TRBJ2-7, with 13 bases that match TRBD2. CDR1 SGHVS and CDR2 FNYEAQ come from the germline V gene. The ends lost 8 bases at V and 5 bases at J; junction bases unmatched: 9. This CDR3 has 15 amino acids. The CDR3 is CASGLGLAGVHEQYF. The CDR3 DNA reads TGTGCCAGCGGACTAGGACTAGCGGGAGTCCACGAGCAGTACTTC.

This clone was seen only once. The chain links TRBV27 to TRBJ2-7, with 9 bases matching TRBD1. This CDR3 is built from 14 residues. The V gene end was trimmed by 3 bases and the J gene end by 5 bases; junction bases not matched to a gene: 5. Germline values: CDR1 MNHEY, CDR2 SMNVEV (reference sequence). The CDR3 spells CASSLGTGNHEQYF. The CDR3 nucleotides read TGTGCCAGCAGTTTGGGGACAGGGAACCACGAGCAGTACTTC.

With respect to this clone: This specimen includes other DNA sequences encoding the same CDR3. The J gene is TRBJ2-5, the V gene TRBV7-9; TRBD2 is a possible D gene (6 bases). CDR3 length: 14 amino acids. Trimming cost V 0 bases and J 1 base, with 6 bases left between them. From germline, CDR1 is SEHNR and CDR2 FQNEAQ (reference sequence). CDR3 coding DNA: TGTGCCAGCAGCTTAGCGGGAGGCCAAGAGACCCAGTACTTC. Amino acids: CASSLAGGQETQYF. The full variable domain, with the rest looked up from reference TRBV7-9 and TRBJ2-5, is DTGVSQNPRHKITKRGQNVTFRCDPISEHNRLYWYRQTLGQGPEFLTYFQNEAQLEKSRLLSDRFSAERPKGSFSTLEIQRTEQGDSAMYLCASSLAGGQETQYFGPGTRLLVL.

The chain carries TRBV5-6 and TRBJ2-7, with 7 bases fitting TRBD1. The V gene's germline CDR1 is SGHDT and CDR2 YYEEEE. V lost 3 bases, J lost 1 base, and 1 base stayed unmatched. CDR3 length: 13 amino acids. The CDR3 DNA reads TGTGCCAGCAGCTCACAGGGGTCCTACGAGCAGTACTTC. Translated, it gives CASSSQGSYEQYF.

The V call is TRBV30, the J call TRBJ2-3; D remains ambiguous. V was pared by 4 bases and J by 5 bases, with 16 bases between. The germline gives CDR1 GTSNPN, CDR2 SVGIG (reference sequence). This CDR3 has 14 residues. The CDR3 region is CAWTAWLEIDTQYF. The CDR3 DNA follows: TGTGCCTGGACCGCGTGGCTAGAGATAGATACGCAGTATTTT.

The V and J genes are TRBV21-1 and TRBJ2-7; whether TRBD2, the table's D call, matches the DNA was not checked. TRBV21-1 is labeled a pseudogene. The CDR3 contains 14 residues. The DNA of the CDR3 is TGTGCCAGCAGCAAGCCAGCCCGGGGCTACGAGCAGTACTTC. Its translation: CASSKPARGYEQYF.

The gene calls are TRBV10-3 and TRBJ2-7; the match to TRBD1 covers 9 bases. The CDR3 covers 16 residues. The germline V gene encodes CDR1 ENHRY and CDR2 SYGVKD. V shed 3 bases, J shed 1 base, and the junction held 7 bases outside the gene matches. CDR3 amino acids: CAISETRDRASYEQYF. CDR3 sequence (DNA): TGTGCCATCAGTGAAACCCGGGACAGGGCTTCCTACGAGCAGTACTTC.